One and the same sample provided the 27 T cell receptor beta chains below, sequenced in a study of blood T cell repertoires in COVID-19. Using immunoSEQ multiplex PCR, the repertoire was profiled, and TCRdb retains in-frame clones only, with some absent. The sample lists roughly 250,000 clones, about 85% occurring once. What was sequenced was peripheral blood. Source of these receptors: a human donor with COVID-19, enrolled during active disease. The donor label of this sample is uncertain.

This chain connects TRBV7-3 to TRBJ1-2; D ambiguous. Germline V gene data show CDR1 as SGHTA and CDR2 as FQGTGA. V lost 7 bases, J lost 5 bases, and 26 bases lay in between. The CDR3 is 17 residues long. The CDR3 loop is CASTPGEGKVIRYGYTF. CDR3 DNA sequence: TGTGCCAGCACCCCCGGGGAGGGTAAAGTGATAAGGTATGGCTACACCTTC.

This clone was seen only once. The genes are TRBV6-2 or TRBV6-3 and TRBJ2-7; unclear D gene. Looked up from germline, CDR1 is MNHEY and CDR2 is SVGEGT. The V and J ends lost 6 bases and 5 bases respectively, with 17 bases between them. The CDR3 runs 14 residues. The CDR3 DNA follows: TGTGCCAGCAGCGAAGCGTCCCCCGAGGACGAGCAGTACTTC. Protein: CASSEASPEDEQYF.

The genes are TRBV9 and TRBJ1-2; TRBD1 matches 8 bases. The germline V gene encodes CDR1 SGDLS and CDR2 YYNGEE. The J segment lost 5 bases and the V segment lost 1 base, leaving 7 bases of the junction unmatched. This CDR3 contains 15 residues. CDR3 region: CASSVRQGAQYGYTF. The CDR3 nucleotides are TGTGCCAGCAGCGTACGGCAGGGGGCGCAGTATGGCTACACCTTC.

This clone showed up just a few times. The chain employs TRBV28 and TRBJ1-1; possible D gene TRBD1, 6 bases. CDR1 MDHEN and CDR2 SYDVKM come from the germline V gene. V gave up 6 bases and J gave up 1 base, with 24 bases separating them. The CDR3 consists of 18 residues. CDR3 protein: CASRDLLLRQVRNTEAFF. The CDR3 nucleotides are TGTGCCAGCAGAGACCTCCTTTTACGACAGGTTCGGAACACTGAAGCTTTCTTT.

This sequence joins TRBV6-5 and TRBJ2-5; no clear D gene. Germline loops: CDR1 MNHEY, CDR2 SVGAGI. This CDR3 is built from 14 residues. V was shortened by 1 base and J by 3 bases, with 9 bases between the two germline ends. The CDR3 bases are TGTGCCAGCAGTTACTTGGCACAGAAAGAGACCCAGTACTTC. Its protein product is CASSYLAQKETQYF.

The chain uses TRBV3-1 (or the pseudogene TRBV3-2) and TRBJ2-5, with TRBD2 matching 7 bases. Germline V CDR1 and CDR2: LGHDT, YNNKEL (reference sequence). The CDR3 is 16 amino acids. V trimming: 0 bases; J trimming: 2 bases; junction bases outside the gene matches: 6. CDR3 coding DNA: TGTGCCAGCAGCCAAGATATGGCTAGCGGACAAGAGACCCAGTACTTC. It yields the protein CASSQDMASGQETQYF.

The CDR3 sequence: CASSSGTSGPYNEQFF. The CDR3 nucleotides read TGTGCCAGCAGCTCCGGGACTAGCGGTCCCTACAATGAGCAGTTCTTC. The chain is built from TRBV7-9 and TRBJ2-1, with 11 bases that match TRBD2. Germline assignment: CDR1 SEHNR and CDR2 FQNEAQ (reference sequence). The CDR3 has 16 residues. With 4 bases clipped from V and 2 bases from J, the junction kept 4 bases outside the gene matches.

In DNA form, the CDR3 reads TGTGCCAGCAGTGCCTCGGACAGGGCTAACTATGGCTACACCTTC. The encoded protein is CASSASDRANYGYTF. This chain links TRBV6-6 with TRBJ1-2; TRBD1 aligns across 8 bases. The CDR3 spans 15 residues. Germline CDR1 and CDR2: MNHNY and SVGAGI (reference sequence). V shed 5 bases and J 0 bases; nucleotides not matched to a gene: 5.

The chain recombines TRBV4-1 with TRBJ1-3; D gene uncertain. The V end was cut by 0 bases, the J end by 3 bases, with 12 bases between. CDR1 is MGHRA, CDR2 YSYEKL, per germline. The CDR3 spans 16 residues. The CDR3 coding sequence is TGCGCCAGCAGCCAAGAGGCAGATCGAATTGGAAACACCATATATTTT. Its protein is CASSQEADRIGNTIYF.

The CDR3 spells CASSLRLALGLEQFF. The CDR3 region has the DNA TGCGCCAGCAGCTTGCGCCTAGCTCTTGGGCTCGAGCAGTTCTTC. The chain couples TRBV5-1 to TRBJ2-1; D may be TRBD2 (5 bases). Germline CDR1 SGHRS, CDR2 YFSETQ. CDR3 size: 15 residues. V dropped 1 base and J dropped 10 bases, with 18 bases sitting between them.

The table lists this clone with a count of one. This chain links TRBV28 with TRBJ1-2; a possible D gene is TRBD1 (6 bases). Between the trimmed V and J ends, which lost 10 bases and 5 bases, there was a span of 11 bases. The CDR3 consists of 11 residues. Germline V lookup: CDR1 MDHEN, CDR2 SYDVKM. The CDR3 DNA follows: TGTGCCACCACAGGGCAATATGGCTACACCTTC. Protein product: CATTGQYGYTF.

J is TRBJ1-5 and V is TRBV3-1 (or the pseudogene TRBV3-2); D remains unclear. The CDR3 is made up of 15 amino acids. In germline, CDR1 is LGHDT, CDR2 YNNKEL (reference sequence). V was shortened by 0 bases and J by 6 bases, with 12 bases between the two germline ends. This chain's CDR3 is CASSQDSGGGQPQHF. Written as DNA, the CDR3 is TGTGCCAGCAGCCAAGATTCTGGCGGCGGTCAGCCCCAGCATTTT.

This clone was seen a single time. The chain carries TRBV20-1 and TRBJ2-1, with D uncertain. The CDR3 is 11 residues long. Germline V gene lookup returns CDR1 DFQATT and CDR2 SNEGSKA (reference sequence). V was cut by 4 bases and J by 5 bases, with 6 bases left in between. The CDR3 region is CSATSDNEQFF. CDR3 sequence (DNA): TGCAGTGCTACCAGTGACAATGAGCAGTTCTTC.

The rearrangement joins TRBV19 to TRBJ2-1, with TRBD2 as a possible D gene (5 bases). The CDR3 has 14 amino acids. Germline values: CDR1 LNHDA, CDR2 SQIVND (reference sequence). V lost 5 bases, J lost 4 bases, and 12 bases lay in between. The chain's CDR3 is CASSARGGYNEQFF. CDR3 DNA sequence: TGTGCCAGTAGTGCCCGCGGAGGATACAATGAGCAGTTCTTC.

V gene TRBV2 combines with J gene TRBJ2-2; D perhaps matches TRBD1 (6 bases). Germline V lookup: CDR1 SNHLY, CDR2 FYNNEI. This CDR3 spans 15 amino acids. The ends were cut back, 7 bases at V and 0 bases at J, with 12 bases in the middle. The DNA for the CDR3 is TGTGCCAGCAAACCCAGGGGCTCGAACACCGGGGAGCTGTTTTTT. Translation gives CASKPRGSNTGELFF.

This clone was counted a single time. The chain joins TRBV14 to TRBJ2-5; 11 bases agree with TRBD2. Germline lookup yields CDR1 SGHDN and CDR2 FVKESK. The trim removed 4 bases at V and 2 bases at J, leaving 9 bases unmatched. The CDR3 extends over 17 amino acids. CDR3 DNA: TGTGCCAGCAGCCGAGGTGTGGGACTAGCGGTACAAGAGACCCAGTACTTC. Translated: CASSRGVGLAVQETQYF.

The chain employs TRBV28 and TRBJ2-5; 13 bases are shared with TRBD2. The CDR3 consists of 15 residues. The germline CDR1 and CDR2 sequences are MDHEN and SYDVKM. The ends lost 7 bases at V and 3 bases at J; junction bases unmatched: 5. The CDR3 DNA is TGTGCCAGCACCCGGACTAGCGGGGGAGAAGAGACCCAGTACTTC. Amino acids: CASTRTSGGEETQYF.

The genes are TRBV6-2 or TRBV6-3 and TRBJ2-3; 8 bases map to TRBD2. Germline loops: CDR1 MNHEY, CDR2 SVGEGT. With V trimmed by 2 bases and J by 3 bases, 4 bases remained unmatched. This CDR3 is built from 15 residues. CDR3 sequence (DNA): TGTGCCAGCAGTTACAGCGGGAGACGGACAGATACGCAGTATTTT. It codes for CASSYSGRRTDTQYF.

This sequence joins TRBV30 and TRBJ2-7; a weak D match, TRBD2 (6 bases). There are 12 residues in the CDR3. V lost 1 base and J lost 7, with 11 bases in between. Germline CDR1 is GTSNPN and CDR2 is SVGIG (reference sequence). The chain's CDR3 is CAWSDYGGEQYF. CDR3 bases: TGTGCCTGGAGTGACTATGGGGGGGAGCAGTACTTC.

The chain couples TRBV19 to TRBJ1-1; D might be TRBD1 (6 bases). Germline CDR1 LNHDA, CDR2 SQIVND (reference sequence). CDR3 length equals 15 residues. V lost 5 bases and J 4 bases, leaving 17 bases between the germline ends. The CDR3 DNA is TGTGCCAGTAGTCGGGAGGCAGGGGTGGGCACTGAAGCTTTCTTT. It specifies CASSREAGVGTEAFF. The whole variable domain, remainder taken from reference TRBV19 and TRBJ1-1, is DGGITQSPKYLFRKEGQNVTLSCEQNLNHDAMYWYRQDPGQGLRLIYYSQIVNDFQKGDIAEGYSVSREKKESFPLTVTSAQKNPTAFYLCASSREAGVGTEAFFGQGTRLTVV.

The chain uses TRBV13 and TRBJ2-3, with 10 bases fitting TRBD2. This CDR3 comprises 16 residues. CDR1 is PRHDT, CDR2 FYEKMQ, per germline (reference sequence). With V trimmed by 4 bases and J by 1 base, 5 bases remained unmatched. This chain's CDR3 is CASSSVGTSGTDTQYF. The CDR3 DNA reads as TGTGCCAGCAGCTCCGTAGGGACTAGCGGCACAGATACGCAGTATTTT.

This clone appeared many times. This chain links TRBV5-5 with TRBJ2-7, with a weak D call TRBD1 (5 bases). The length of the CDR3 is 15 residues. Germline-derived CDR1 and CDR2 are SGHKS and YYEKEE (reference sequence). Trimming pared 4 bases from V and 2 bases from J, leaving 16 bases between. CDR3 sequence reads: CASSPYLDITYEQYF. The CDR3 nucleotides read TGTGCCAGCAGCCCCTATCTGGACATCACCTACGAGCAGTACTTC.

This sequence joins TRBV28 and TRBJ1-5, with 7 bases identical to TRBD1. Germline V gene lookup returns CDR1 MDHEN and CDR2 SYDVKM. J was trimmed by 8 bases and V by 5 bases; bases with no gene match: 6. The CDR3 length is 13 residues. CDR3 sequence: CASSTGAGEPQHF. The CDR3 bases are TGTGCCAGCAGTACAGGGGCCGGAGAGCCCCAGCATTTT.

The chain joins TRBV2 to TRBJ2-3; TRBD2 matches at 16 bases. This CDR3 is built from 17 residues. With V trimmed by 5 bases and J by 5 bases, 7 bases remained unmatched. From germline, CDR1 is SNHLY and CDR2 FYNNEI. The CDR3 spells CASSSGTSGRARDTQYF. The CDR3 region has the DNA TGTGCCAGCAGTTCCGGGACTAGCGGGAGGGCCAGAGATACGCAGTATTTT.

V usage is TRBV10-3 and J usage is TRBJ2-1, with 9 bases that match TRBD2. Unmatched junction bases numbered 14, after V lost 7 bases and J lost 10 bases. Looked up from germline, CDR1 is ENHRY and CDR2 is SYGVKD. This CDR3 has 15 amino acids. DNA for the CDR3: TGTGCCATCAAATCAAGCGGGGGGCCCTTGGCGGAGCAGTTCTTC. Translated: CAIKSSGGPLAEQFF.

The chain couples TRBV11-3 to TRBJ1-6, with 7 nucleotides matching TRBD1. The CDR3 is 13 amino acids. Trimming removed 5 bases from V and 6 bases from J; junction bases left unmatched: 1. Germline CDR1 is SGHNT and CDR2 is YENEEA. CDR3 residues: CASSQGVNSPLHF. The DNA for the CDR3 is TGTGCCAGCAGCCAGGGGGTTAATTCACCCCTCCACTTT.

This rearrangement joins TRBV28 to TRBJ2-3; TRBD2 might be the D (5 bases). V was pared by 6 bases and J by 2 bases, with 15 bases between. The CDR3 is 15 residues long. Germline CDR1 and CDR2: MDHEN and SYDVKM. CDR3 bases: TGTGCCAGCAGCCTCCGAGGGCGACCCACAGATACGCAGTATTTT. The encoded protein is CASSLRGRPTDTQYF.